These T cell receptor beta chains were read from a single sample in a study of T-cell memory formation after mild COVID-19. TCRdb used MiXCR to reprocess the 5' RACE reads, holding one entry per CDR3 protein. The sample contains more than 250,000 distinct CDR3 sequences, about 16% of which appear only once. Sequencing was done on a sample of PBMCs or a T cell subset sorted from them (not recorded which). The source is a man aged 18 to 35 who had mild COVID-19 (a few samples of this study predate the infection). Cell type and time point are not known. CDR3s include the opening cysteine and the closing phenylalanine or tryptophan. A D gene is named only where the DNA matches it firmly. Some rows have no size entry. The others give once, few or many, or a class for an expanded clone.

>NA|TRBJ2-7|NA|TRBV20-1
TGCAGTGCTCGCCCCTTAGGGGCCGCCTCCTACGAGCAGTACTTC
CSARPLGAASYEQYF
>few|TRBJ2-7|TRBD1|TRBV6-5
TGTGCCAGCAGCCCGCAAGGGACAGGAGACTACGAGCAGTACTTC
CASSPQGTGDYEQYF
>NA|TRBJ1-1|NA|TRBV11-2
TGTGCCAGCAGCCAAAAGAGAACACAGGCTTTCTTT
CASSQKRTQAFF
>few|TRBJ2-7|NA|TRBV12-3/TRBV12-4
TGTGCCAGCAGTTTTGGCCGATCCTACGAGCAGTACTTC
CASSFGRSYEQYF
>few|TRBJ2-7|TRBD1|TRBV13
TGTGCCAGCAGCTTCTCTGAGGGACAGGGGCTCCGCGAGCAGTACTTC
CASSFSEGQGLREQYF
>few|TRBJ2-1|NA|TRBV7-3
TGTGCCAGCAGCCCTCAGGGAATGAGCAACAATGAGCAGTTCTTC
CASSPQGMSNNEQFF
>many|TRBJ2-7|NA|TRBV9
TGTGCCAGCAGCGTAGGTCCCCCCTACGAGCAGTACTTC
CASSVGPPYEQYF
>many|TRBJ1-1|NA|TRBV9
TGTGCCAGCAGCCCCCAGAACACTGAAGCTTTCTTT
CASSPQNTEAFF
>NA|TRBJ2-5|NA|TRBV3-1
TGTGCCAGCAGTGAGGTGTCGGAGACCCAGTACTTC
CASSEVSETQYF
>few|TRBJ1-1|TRBD1|TRBV30
TGTGCCTGGAGTGTTCGGGACAGGTGGGATGATTTGAACACTGAAGCTTTCTTT
CAWSVRDRWDDLNTEAFF
>NA|TRBJ2-1|NA|TRBV12-3/TRBV12-4
TGTGCCAGCAGTTTTGGTGGCGGTAGGTTCTTC
CASSFGGGRFF
>many|TRBJ2-5|TRBD1|TRBV4-1
TGCGCCAGCAGCCGGGACAGGGAGATGGAGACCCAGTACTTC
CASSRDREMETQYF
>NA|TRBJ2-7|NA|TRBV7-6
TGTGCCAGCAGCCCCTCGGCGACCTACGAGCAGTACTTC
CASSPSATYEQYF
>NA|TRBJ2-7|TRBD2|TRBV9
TGTGCCAGCAGCGCGGGACTAGCGGGGGACGCTTCCCACGAGCAGTACTTC
CASSAGLAGDASHEQYF
>NA|TRBJ2-3|TRBD2|TRBV7-2
TGTGCCAGCAGCTTAAGTAGCGGGGGTTTTAACGCAGATACGCAGTATTTT
CASSLSSGGFNADTQYF
>few|TRBJ2-3|NA|TRBV18
TGTGCCAGCTCACCCCTCGTAGCGGCCCCCCTCGGCACAGATACGCAGTATTTT
CASSPLVAAPLGTDTQYF
>NA|TRBJ2-2|TRBD2|TRBV3-1
TGTGCCAGCAGCCAAAGGGGAGGGCACGGGGAGCTGTTTTTT
CASSQRGGHGELFF
>NA|TRBJ2-7|NA|TRBV4-1
TGCGCCAGCAGCCAAGGATTCGGAGGTAGCTCCTACGAGCAGTACTTC
CASSQGFGGSSYEQYF
>NA|TRBJ2-1|TRBD1|TRBV7-6
TGTGCCAGCAGCTTTTTTACTGCGGGGACAGGGGACCACAATGAGCAGTTCTTC
CASSFFTAGTGDHNEQFF
>few|TRBJ2-5|TRBD2|TRBV7-6
TGTGCCAGCAGGCCCGGACTAGCTTACGTAGAGACCCAGTACTTC
CASRPGLAYVETQYF
>NA|TRBJ1-2|NA|TRBV10-3
TGTGCCATCAGTGACATGGGCTATGGCTACACCTTC
CAISDMGYGYTF
>few|TRBJ2-3|NA|TRBV25-1
TGTGCCAGCGAGGGAATCGCCACAGATACGCAGTATTTT
CASEGIATDTQYF
>few|TRBJ1-2|NA|TRBV4-1
TGCGCCAGCAGCCAAGAGCCACCACCTGCTAGCTATGGCTACACCTTC
CASSQEPPPASYGYTF
>NA|TRBJ1-4|NA|TRBV20-1
TGCAGTGCTAGATCGACAGACACTAATGAAAAACTGTTTTTT
CSARSTDTNEKLFF
>few|TRBJ2-3|NA|TRBV19
TGTGCCAGCACGGACTACCCCGCGGACACAGATACGCAGTATTTT
CASTDYPADTDTQYF
>NA|TRBJ1-2|TRBD1|TRBV20-1
TGCAGTGCTAGGGACAGGGGCAGTCCTACCTATGGCTACACCTTC
CSARDRGSPTYGYTF
>NA|TRBJ2-7|NA|TRBV5-1
TGCGCCAGCAGCCTGGGATCGTCACTTTCCTACGAGCAGTACTTC
CASSLGSSLSYEQYF
>NA|TRBJ1-2|NA|TRBV6-5
TGTGCCAGCAGCCTCACAGTTAACTATGGCTACACCTTC
CASSLTVNYGYTF
>NA|TRBJ1-1|NA|TRBV20-1
TGCAGTGCTGTTGGGGGGAACACTGAAGCTTTCTTT
CSAVGGNTEAFF
>NA|TRBJ2-7|NA|TRBV5-1
TGCGCCAGCAGCCCTTCTGGGTTGTCCTACGAGCAGTACTTC
CASSPSGLSYEQYF
>few|TRBJ2-3|NA|TRBV7-3
TGTGCCAGCAGCTTAAACTCCATGCCCGGCGCAGATACGCAGTATTTT
CASSLNSMPGADTQYF
>NA|TRBJ2-2|TRBD1|TRBV5-1
TGCGCCAGCAGCCGGCCGGGACAGGGGTTTACCGGGGAGCTGTTTTTT
CASSRPGQGFTGELFF
>NA|TRBJ2-5|NA|TRBV28
TGTGCCAGCCAACAGGGGACTAAAGAGACCCAGTACTTC
CASQQGTKETQYF
>few|TRBJ1-5|NA|TRBV19
TGTGCCAGTAGTATGTTGGACAGAGACAATCAGCCCCAGCATTTT
CASSMLDRDNQPQHF
>NA|TRBJ1-1|TRBD1|TRBV7-2
TGTGCCAGCAGCTCGCAGGGGGGATCAGGAGCGACTTTCTTT
CASSSQGGSGATFF